This T cell receptor beta chain was sequenced for a study of vaccination and CD4 T cells after COVID-19. Study at large: Convalescent patients gave post-COVID blood a median about 100 days post-diagnosis, range 35 to 161.

As to treatment: roughly nine-day PBMC culture with coronavirus spike peptide pools or control peptides (ViraFEST assay). Cultures of PBMCs, roughly 2 million per well, were set up with approximately 9.6 IU/ml IL-2 and approximately 9.7 ug/ml peptide pools. The Oncomine TCR Beta short-read assay was applied to DNA of cultured CD4+ T cells. The genomic DNA was obtained from cultured CD4+ T cells by extraction with the QIAamp micro DNA kit. TCRdb fed the PCR reads into MiXCR, producing one record per CDR3 protein. The data show roughly 15,000 distinct CDR3 sequences, 55% to 75% seen once. The germline gives CDR1 MNHNS, CDR2 SASEGT. Between the trimmed V and J ends, which lost 1 base and 3 bases, there was a span of 22 bases. The CDR3 spans 19 residues. This clonotype was detected a few times. Its antigen remains unknown.

This sequence originates from a human donor who had recovered from COVID-19. Sequenced material: CD4+ T cells from blood, cultured in vitro. The V and J genes are TRBV6-1 and TRBJ2-4; D may be TRBD1 (5 bases). Written as DNA, the CDR3 is TGTGCCAGCAGTGAAGGGATGGGTAGGGGTGGGGTGGGCAAAAACATTCAGTACTTC. Residues: CASSEGMGRGGVGKNIQYF.